This TCR beta chain was retrieved from a study of technical replicates of blood from several donors. This table comes from immunoSEQ multiplex PCR, and its TCRdb copy is limited to in-frame clones, with some not included. The table includes some 77,000 clones, over 90% detected once. Germline values: CDR1 GTSNPN, CDR2 SVGIG (reference sequence). With 7 bases removed from V and 6 bases from J, the gap between germline ends came to 15 bases. There are 13 residues in the CDR3. This clone appeared a single time. Sequenced: T cells isolated from PBMCs. This TCR was recovered from a human donor in good health. The V and J genes are TRBV30 and TRBJ1-4; no firm D call. The CDR3 DNA follows: TGTGCCTTGGATCGGAGATCTTATGAAAAACTGTTTTTT. Translated: CALDRRSYEKLFF.